One and the same sample provided the 21 T cell receptor beta chains below, sequenced in a study of shared clonotypes between healthy human individuals. Generated by immunoSEQ multiplex PCR, the TCRdb table keeps only in-frame clones and is missing some. The table lists about 380,000 clones, 96% of them singletons. Sample: memory CD8+ T cells sorted from blood. The subset is: CD45RO+ cells pooled with CCR7-negative TemRA cells. The receptors were gathered from a man aged 25-40 years in good health.

The J gene is TRBJ1-1, the V gene TRBV10-3; the match to TRBD1 covers 7 bases. V lost 5 bases to trimming and J lost 0 bases; unmatched junction nucleotides: 9. The CDR3 contains 16 residues. Germline V gives CDR1 ENHRY, CDR2 SYGVKD. The CDR3 region has the DNA TGTGCCATCAGTTATAGGACAGGACTAATGAACACTGAAGCTTTCTTT. Translated: CAISYRTGLMNTEAFF.

The chain combines TRBV20-1 with TRBJ1-4; no definite D call. Germline V gene lookup returns CDR1 DFQATT and CDR2 SNEGSKA (reference sequence). The CDR3 sequence is 11 residues long. Trimming pared 5 bases from V and 7 bases from J, leaving 8 bases between. The CDR3, as DNA: TGCAGTGCTTCGACACCTGAAAAACTGTTTTTT. Translating gives CSASTPEKLFF.

The chain combines TRBV5-1 with TRBJ2-3, with a tentative D call TRBD1 (6 bases). The CDR3 runs 14 residues. Per germline, CDR1 SGHRS and CDR2 YFSETQ. The V gene lost 2 bases and the J gene lost 4 bases, with 11 bases spanning the gap. CDR3 protein: CASSLLTGSDTQYF. CDR3 in DNA: TGCGCCAGCAGCTTACTAACAGGGTCAGATACGCAGTATTTT.

This clone has just one count. This chain links TRBV9 with TRBJ2-7, with 8 bases that match TRBD2. Unmatched junction bases numbered 4, after V lost 4 bases and J lost 1 base. This CDR3 has 14 residues. Germline CDR1 is SGDLS and CDR2 is YYNGEE. The CDR3 here is CASSPGLVSYEQYF. The CDR3 DNA is TGTGCCAGCAGCCCGGGACTAGTATCCTACGAGCAGTACTTC.

The chain combines TRBV27 with TRBJ2-2; D is possibly TRBD1 or TRBD2 (6 bases each). From germline, CDR1 is MNHEY and CDR2 SMNVEV (reference sequence). Trimming took 2 bases from V and 2 from J, leaving 9 bases between them. The CDR3 covers 15 residues. DNA of the CDR3: TGTGCCAGCAGTTTAGAGGGGGGAAACACCGGGGAGCTGTTTTTT. This translates into CASSLEGGNTGELFF.

The chain employs TRBV13 and TRBJ2-5, with D possibly TRBD2 on 5 matching bases. The V and J ends lost 0 bases and 1 base respectively, with 9 bases between them. The CDR3 has 15 residues. CDR1 PRHDT and CDR2 FYEKMQ come from the germline V gene (reference sequence). The CDR3 region is CASSLGALVQETQYF. The CDR3 DNA is TGTGCCAGCAGCTTAGGCGCACTAGTCCAAGAGACCCAGTACTTC.

This clone was counted only a few times. The chain carries TRBV25-1 and TRBJ2-5, with D perhaps matching TRBD2 (6 bases). V shed 6 bases and J shed 7 bases, with 15 bases lying between them. The CDR3 runs 13 residues. The V gene's germline CDR1 is MGHDK and CDR2 SYGVNS. The CDR3 loop is CASREAGYGTQYF. CDR3 coding DNA: TGTGCCAGCAGGGAGGCGGGGTACGGGACCCAGTACTTC.

The rearrangement links TRBV15 to TRBJ2-1; D gene uncertain. This CDR3 region has 14 residues. Trimming took 1 base from V and 8 from J, leaving 12 bases between them. Germline V gene lookup returns CDR1 LNHNV and CDR2 YYDKDF (reference sequence). This CDR3 is CATSRVGFGYEQFF. CDR3 bases: TGTGCCACCAGCAGAGTCGGATTCGGCTATGAGCAGTTCTTC.

This sequence joins TRBV19 and TRBJ2-5; 7 bases map to TRBD1. Germline V CDR1 and CDR2: LNHDA, SQIVND (reference sequence). CDR3 length: 15 amino acids. The V segment lost 8 bases and the J segment 0 bases; nucleotides outside the gene matches: 9. DNA of the CDR3: TGTGCCAGTGGGACCGGGACAGTGTACCAAGAGACCCAGTACTTC. It yields the protein CASGTGTVYQETQYF. Full variable domain (outside the CDR3, taken from reference TRBV19 and TRBJ2-5): DGGITQSPKYLFRKEGQNVTLSCEQNLNHDAMYWYRQDPGQGLRLIYYSQIVNDFQKGDIAEGYSVSREKKESFPLTVTSAQKNPTAFYLCASGTGTVYQETQYFGPGTRLLVL.

The chain is built from TRBV27 and TRBJ2-6, with no clear D. The germline V gene has CDR1 MNHEY and CDR2 SMNVEV (reference sequence). The CDR3 length is 15 residues. The V end was cut by 1 base, the J end by 2 bases, with 6 bases between. The CDR3: CASSLWPPGANVLTF. CDR3 DNA: TGTGCCAGCAGTTTATGGCCCCCTGGGGCCAACGTCCTGACTTTC.

The chain recombines TRBV2 with TRBJ2-7; TRBD1 agrees at 7 bases. The length of the CDR3 is 11 residues. The ends lost 9 bases at V and 6 bases at J; junction bases unmatched: 5. Germline CDR1 and CDR2: SNHLY and FYNNEI. The CDR3 protein is CARGQSGEQYF. CDR3 bases: TGTGCCAGGGGACAGTCGGGCGAGCAGTACTTC.

The rearrangement links TRBV7-2 to TRBJ2-4, with 12 bases aligning to TRBD2. V was pared by 1 base and J by 7 bases, with 5 bases of the junction left unmatched. CDR3 size: 16 residues. The V gene's germline CDR1 is SGHTA and CDR2 FQGNSA. The DNA of the CDR3 is TGTGCCAGCAGCTTAGTAGCTAGCGGGAGGGCGAACATTCAGTACTTC. It is translated as CASSLVASGRANIQYF. The variable domain in full, completed from reference TRBV7-2 and TRBJ2-4, reads GAGVSQSPSNKVTEKGKDVELRCDPISGHTALYWYRQSLGQGLEFLIYFQGNSAPDKSGLPSDRFSAERTGGSVSTLTIQRTQQEDSAVYLCASSLVASGRANIQYFGAGTRLSVL.

As to this clone: Other DNA variants within this sample encode the same CDR3. The chain uses TRBV28 and TRBJ2-7; a possible D gene is TRBD2 (5 bases). Trimming stripped 6 bases from V and 2 bases from J, with 5 bases between. There are 11 residues in the CDR3. Germline loops: CDR1 MDHEN, CDR2 SYDVKM. CDR3 residues: CASSGTYEQYF. Here the CDR3 DNA reads TGTGCCAGCAGCGGGACCTACGAGCAGTACTTC. The full variable domain, completed using reference TRBV28 and TRBJ2-7, is DVKVTQSSRYLVKRTGEKVFLECVQDMDHENMFWYRQDPGLGLRLIYFSYDVKMKEKGDIPEGYSVSREKKERFSLILESASTNQTSMYLCASSGTYEQYFGPGTRLTVT.

The CDR3 DNA is TGTGCCAGCACAAGACTAGCGGGAGCTCAAGAGACCCAGTACTTC. As protein: CASTRLAGAQETQYF. This chain uses TRBV2 with TRBJ2-5, with 12 nucleotides matching TRBD2. CDR3 size: 15 residues. Germline CDR1 is SNHLY and CDR2 is FYNNEI. V shed 7 bases and J 2 bases; nucleotides not matched to a gene: 5.

This chain links TRBV4-1 with TRBJ1-2; D might be TRBD1 (5 bases). CDR1 is MGHRA, CDR2 YSYEKL, per germline. The CDR3 sequence is 15 residues long. V lost 3 bases to trimming and J lost 6 bases, with 17 bases between them. The CDR3 here is CASSQEPRDVDGYTF. The CDR3 DNA follows: TGCGCCAGCAGCCAGGAACCTCGGGACGTAGATGGCTACACCTTC.

Regarding this clone: Other DNA sequences of this sample code for an identical CDR3. The chain is built from TRBV6-1 and TRBJ1-1; the D is unclear. The CDR3 covers 13 residues. Germline V gene data show CDR1 as MNHNS and CDR2 as SASEGT. With 1 base removed from V and 1 base from J, the gap between germline ends came to 4 bases. The CDR3 DNA follows: TGTGCCAGCAGTGAAGTTGAGAACACTGAAGCTTTCTTT. Its protein is CASSEVENTEAFF.

This chain links TRBV19 with TRBJ2-1; 7 bases agree with TRBD2. J gave up 9 bases and V 1 base, and 12 bases lay outside the gene matches. The CDR3 consists of 16 residues. CDR1 and CDR2 from the germline V gene are LNHDA and SQIVND (reference sequence). This CDR3 is CASSIGTGTTQSEQFF. CDR3 DNA: TGTGCCAGTAGTATAGGGACCGGGACTACTCAGAGTGAGCAGTTCTTC.

This rearrangement joins TRBV10-3 to TRBJ1-5; 10 bases line up with TRBD1. CDR1 ENHRY and CDR2 SYGVKD come from the germline V gene. The CDR3 has 16 amino acids. Trimming cost V 2 bases and J 5 bases; bases outside gene matches: 6. The CDR3 sequence: CAISEGDRGSYQPQHF. CDR3 in DNA: TGTGCCATCAGTGAGGGGGACAGGGGTTCGTATCAGCCCCAGCATTTT.

V and J are TRBV2 and TRBJ2-1, with TRBD2 as a possible D gene (6 bases). The CDR3 length is 15 residues. Germline V CDR1 and CDR2: SNHLY, FYNNEI. V was clipped by 3 bases and J by 8 bases, with 17 bases between them. CDR3 nucleotide sequence: TGTGCCAGCAGTGATCTTCAGGGACTGGAAGATGAGCAGTTCTTC. Translating it yields CASSDLQGLEDEQFF.

The V call is TRBV7-2, the J call TRBJ2-3; tentatively, D is TRBD1 or TRBD2 (6 bases each). This CDR3 is built from 16 residues. Trimming pared 5 bases from V and 3 bases from J, leaving 18 bases between. Germline V lookup: CDR1 SGHTA, CDR2 FQGNSA. CDR3 nucleotide sequence: TGTGCCAGCAGCGAGGGGGGACTTATAGGGACAGATACGCAGTATTTT. Translated, it gives CASSEGGLIGTDTQYF.

The gene calls are TRBV7-8 and TRBJ2-7, with 8 bases lining up with TRBD1. J was trimmed by 3 bases and V by 2 bases; bases with no gene match: 15. Germline V gives CDR1 SGHVS, CDR2 FQNEAQ. This CDR3 contains 18 residues. CDR3 in DNA: TGTGCCAGCAGCTTACAGCGGACAGGGTTCTTTTACGGCTACGAGCAGTACTTC. It is translated as CASSLQRTGFFYGYEQYF.